This is a list of T cell receptor beta chains from one sample in a study of OX40 agonist ivuxolimab in advanced cancers. The assay was immunoSEQ multiplex PCR, and TCRdb's table has in-frame clones only and misses some. The profile shows roughly 9,800 clones, roughly 69% of them singletons. This specimen was CD4+ or CD8+ T cells sorted from blood, taken in a trial of the OX40 agonist ivuxolimab. The receptor set was obtained from an adult with an advanced solid tumor such as melanoma, head and neck, liver or kidney cancer. Each CDR3 is given with its conserved first and last residue. A D gene is named only where the DNA matches it firmly. Clone size is given for some rows only: seen once, a few or many times, or a class if the clone is expanded.

d_gene: -
j_gene: TRBJ1-5
abundance: -
v_gene: TRBV4-1
len: 15
CDR3nt: TGCGCCAGCAGTTTACGGCAGGGAAGCGATCAGCCCCAGCATTTT
CDR3aa: CASSLRQGSDQPQHF

d_gene: -
j_gene: TRBJ2-2
abundance: few
v_gene: TRBV11-2
len: 12
CDR3nt: TGTGCCAGCAGCCTAGGGTCCGGGGAGCTGTTTTTT
CDR3aa: CASSLGSGELFF

d_gene: -
j_gene: TRBJ2-1
abundance: -
v_gene: TRBV5-1
len: 17
CDR3nt: TGCGCCAGCAGCCCGGGACTTAAATCATTCCTTGGCAATGAGCGGTTCTTC
CDR3aa: CASSPGLKSFLGNERFF

d_gene: -
j_gene: TRBJ1-2
abundance: -
v_gene: TRBV27
len: 14
CDR3nt: TGTGCCAGCAGTCCATTAAAGGCTAACTATGGCTACACCTTC
CDR3aa: CASSPLKANYGYTF

d_gene: TRBD1
j_gene: TRBJ1-1
abundance: few
v_gene: TRBV10-3
len: 16
CDR3nt: TGTGCCATCAGTGGCCGGCCAGGGGGATTGAACACTGAAGCTTTCTTT
CDR3aa: CAISGRPGGLNTEAFF

d_gene: TRBD2
j_gene: TRBJ2-4
abundance: many
v_gene: TRBV4-1
len: 17
CDR3nt: TGCGCCAGCAGCCAAGGGGCGACTAGCGGGATTCAAAACATTCAGTACTTC
CDR3aa: CASSQGATSGIQNIQYF

d_gene: -
j_gene: TRBJ1-5
abundance: -
v_gene: TRBV19
len: 13
CDR3nt: TGTGCCAGCTGGATTGGAGGCAATCAGCCCCAGCATTTT
CDR3aa: CASWIGGNQPQHF

d_gene: -
j_gene: TRBJ1-1
abundance: -
v_gene: TRBV14
len: 18
CDR3nt: TGTGCCAGCAGCCAAGATAGGAGTCCCGTATTGGTGAACACTGAAGCTTTCTTT
CDR3aa: CASSQDRSPVLVNTEAFF

d_gene: TRBD2
j_gene: TRBJ2-1
abundance: -
v_gene: TRBV28
len: 17
CDR3nt: TGTGCCAGCAGTTTATTTCGACTAGCGGGCCAACACAATGAGCAGTTCTTC
CDR3aa: CASSLFRLAGQHNEQFF

d_gene: -
j_gene: TRBJ2-7
abundance: -
v_gene: TRBV7-8
len: 15
CDR3nt: TGTGCCAGCAGCTTAGGCCCGGGAGTCAACTACGAGCAGTACTTC
CDR3aa: CASSLGPGVNYEQYF

d_gene: TRBD2
j_gene: TRBJ2-7
abundance: -
v_gene: TRBV13
len: 14
CDR3nt: TGTGCCAGCAGTCGTCGGGGGGGCCCCTACGAGCAGTACTTC
CDR3aa: CASSRRGGPYEQYF

d_gene: TRBD2
j_gene: TRBJ2-2
abundance: -
v_gene: TRBV10-3
len: 14
CDR3nt: TGTGCCATCCCAGGGACTAGAAGCACCGGGGAGCTGTTTTTT
CDR3aa: CAIPGTRSTGELFF

d_gene: -
j_gene: TRBJ2-2
abundance: -
v_gene: TRBV7-9
len: 16
CDR3nt: TGTGCCAGCAGCCCTCTAAGGGCCGCGAACACCGGGGAGCTGTTTTTT
CDR3aa: CASSPLRAANTGELFF

d_gene: -
j_gene: TRBJ2-3
abundance: -
v_gene: TRBV29-1
len: 11
CDR3nt: TGCAGCGTAGACACAATGGATACGCAGTATTTT
CDR3aa: CSVDTMDTQYF

d_gene: TRBD2
j_gene: TRBJ2-7
abundance: -
v_gene: TRBV19
len: 14
CDR3nt: TGTGCCAGTGCTAGCGGGTTAAAACGGGGCGAGCAGTACTTC
CDR3aa: CASASGLKRGEQYF

d_gene: -
j_gene: TRBJ1-1
abundance: -
v_gene: TRBV5-4
len: 13
CDR3nt: TGTGCCAGCAGCTTGAGCCACAACACTGAAGCTTTCTTT
CDR3aa: CASSLSHNTEAFF

d_gene: -
j_gene: TRBJ2-1
abundance: -
v_gene: TRBV7-3
len: 16
CDR3nt: TGTGCCAGCAGCCCCGACACAGGTTTTTTCTACAATGAGCAGTTCTTC
CDR3aa: CASSPDTGFFYNEQFF

d_gene: -
j_gene: TRBJ2-2
abundance: few
v_gene: TRBV7-6
len: 15
CDR3nt: TGTGCCAGCAGCTTAGCGCTGAGTAGCTTGGGGGAGCTGTTTTTT
CDR3aa: CASSLALSSLGELFF

d_gene: -
j_gene: TRBJ1-3
abundance: -
v_gene: TRBV28
len: 14
CDR3nt: TGTGCCAGCAGTTTCGAAGGTTCTGGAAACACCATATATTTT
CDR3aa: CASSFEGSGNTIYF

d_gene: TRBD1
j_gene: TRBJ2-5
abundance: -
v_gene: TRBV18
len: 13
CDR3nt: TGTGCCAGCTCAAGGGACAGGTCAGCGACCCAGTACTTC
CDR3aa: CASSRDRSATQYF

d_gene: -
j_gene: TRBJ1-1
abundance: -
v_gene: TRBV11-2
len: 11
CDR3nt: TGTGCCAGCTCGCAGGGGCCTAACTCCAGGTTT
CDR3aa: CASSQGPNSRF

d_gene: -
j_gene: TRBJ2-7
abundance: -
v_gene: TRBV4-1
len: 13
CDR3nt: TGCGCCAGCAGCCAAGATCGGGCCTACGAGCAGTACTTC
CDR3aa: CASSQDRAYEQYF

d_gene: -
j_gene: TRBJ2-5
abundance: -
v_gene: TRBV10-3
len: 14
CDR3nt: TGTGCCTCCAGTCCCCGGGGGAGGACGGAGACCCAGTACTTC
CDR3aa: CASSPRGRTETQYF

d_gene: TRBD2
j_gene: TRBJ2-7
abundance: -
v_gene: TRBV5-4
len: 15
CDR3nt: TGTGCCAGCAGCGCGGGACTAGCGGGAGGGTACGAGCAGTACTTC
CDR3aa: CASSAGLAGGYEQYF

d_gene: TRBD2
j_gene: TRBJ2-1
abundance: -
v_gene: TRBV4-1
len: 16
CDR3nt: TGCGCCAGCAGCCTCGGGACTAGCGGATCCTACAATGAGCAGTTCTTC
CDR3aa: CASSLGTSGSYNEQFF

d_gene: -
j_gene: TRBJ1-1
abundance: -
v_gene: TRBV30
len: 11
CDR3nt: TGTGCCTGGAGCCCAGCCACTGAAGCTTTCTTT
CDR3aa: CAWSPATEAFF

d_gene: TRBD1
j_gene: TRBJ2-3
abundance: -
v_gene: TRBV18
len: 17
CDR3nt: TGTGCCAGCTCACAATCGACAGGGGGCTATGACACAGATACGCAGTATTTT
CDR3aa: CASSQSTGGYDTDTQYF

d_gene: -
j_gene: TRBJ1-1
abundance: -
v_gene: TRBV28
len: 14
CDR3nt: TGTGCCAGCAGCATTGGGGGGCAGGGCACTGAAGCTTTCTTT
CDR3aa: CASSIGGQGTEAFF

d_gene: -
j_gene: TRBJ2-7
abundance: -
v_gene: TRBV27
len: 14
CDR3nt: TGTGCCAGCAGTTTCGCGAGTGACGGGGCCGAGCAGTACTTC
CDR3aa: CASSFASDGAEQYF

d_gene: -
j_gene: TRBJ1-2
abundance: -
v_gene: TRBV10-3
len: 14
CDR3nt: TGTGCCATCAAGAAAGAAGGGGACTTCTATGGCTACACCTTC
CDR3aa: CAIKKEGDFYGYTF

d_gene: TRBD1
j_gene: TRBJ2-1
abundance: medium-sized
v_gene: TRBV27
len: 15
CDR3nt: TGTGCCAGCAGTCCAGGGACAGGGTCCGGCAATGAGCAGTTCTTC
CDR3aa: CASSPGTGSGNEQFF

d_gene: -
j_gene: TRBJ2-1
abundance: -
v_gene: TRBV27
len: 13
CDR3nt: TGTGCCAGCAGTGCCCCCCTAGTCCTAGAGCAGTTCTTC
CDR3aa: CASSAPLVLEQFF

d_gene: TRBD1
j_gene: TRBJ2-7
abundance: once
v_gene: TRBV13
len: 16
CDR3nt: TGTGCCAGCGCTGTTACGGGACAGAGCCTCTCCTACGAGCAGTACTTC
CDR3aa: CASAVTGQSLSYEQYF

d_gene: TRBD2
j_gene: TRBJ2-1
abundance: -
v_gene: TRBV7-6
len: 16
CDR3nt: TGTGCCAGCAGCGGATTGAGCGGGAGCTCCTACAATGAGCAGTTCTTC
CDR3aa: CASSGLSGSSYNEQFF

d_gene: -
j_gene: TRBJ2-2
abundance: -
v_gene: TRBV7-9
len: 15
CDR3nt: TGTGCCAGCAGCCCATGGGTCGGGGACACCGGGGAGCTGTTTTTT
CDR3aa: CASSPWVGDTGELFF

d_gene: -
j_gene: TRBJ2-3
abundance: few
v_gene: TRBV6-6
len: 14
CDR3nt: TGTGCCAGCAGTTACCGGGGCCGCACAGATACGCAGTATTTT
CDR3aa: CASSYRGRTDTQYF

d_gene: TRBD2
j_gene: TRBJ2-1
abundance: -
v_gene: TRBV9
len: 15
CDR3nt: TGTGCCAGCAGCGTAGGGACTAGCGGGTTTGATGAGCAGTTCTTC
CDR3aa: CASSVGTSGFDEQFF

d_gene: -
j_gene: TRBJ2-7
abundance: -
v_gene: TRBV29-1
len: 10
CDR3nt: TGCAGCGTTGGGGGGAAAGAGCAGTACTTC
CDR3aa: CSVGGKEQYF

d_gene: -
j_gene: TRBJ2-2
abundance: -
v_gene: TRBV5-1
len: 15
CDR3nt: TGCGCCAGCAGCTACCTTAGCGGGAACACCGGGGAGCTGTTTTTT
CDR3aa: CASSYLSGNTGELFF

d_gene: TRBD2
j_gene: TRBJ2-1
abundance: -
v_gene: TRBV28
len: 18
CDR3nt: TGTGCCAGCAGTTTCCTAGCGGGAGGACAGATCTCCTACAATGAGCAGTTCTTC
CDR3aa: CASSFLAGGQISYNEQFF